The entry below describes one T cell receptor beta chain. Its target is not known. Here immunoSEQ multiplex PCR was the method, and the copy in TCRdb shows in-frame clones only, minus some. The table records about 2 million clones, around 96% of them present only once. These data come from a study of shared clonotypes between healthy human individuals. The CDR3 sequence is 12 residues long. Trimming stripped 5 bases from V and 6 bases from J, with 11 bases between. Germline-derived CDR1 and CDR2 are MNHEY and SMNVEV (reference sequence). CD45RO-negative cells were positively selected for CCR7, leaving out terminally differentiated effector memory CD45RA+ cells. Findings and caveats of the study: When naive CD4 clonotypes were compared across a handful of donors, 4% to 5.5% were shared.

The receptor was derived from a man between 18 and 29 years old in good health. The chain joins TRBV27 to TRBJ2-7; D is undetermined. Sequences were obtained from naive CD8+ T cells sorted from blood. CDR3 sequence: CASSESLGEQYF. CDR3 DNA: TGTGCCAGCAGTGAGTCCTTGGGCGAGCAGTACTTC.